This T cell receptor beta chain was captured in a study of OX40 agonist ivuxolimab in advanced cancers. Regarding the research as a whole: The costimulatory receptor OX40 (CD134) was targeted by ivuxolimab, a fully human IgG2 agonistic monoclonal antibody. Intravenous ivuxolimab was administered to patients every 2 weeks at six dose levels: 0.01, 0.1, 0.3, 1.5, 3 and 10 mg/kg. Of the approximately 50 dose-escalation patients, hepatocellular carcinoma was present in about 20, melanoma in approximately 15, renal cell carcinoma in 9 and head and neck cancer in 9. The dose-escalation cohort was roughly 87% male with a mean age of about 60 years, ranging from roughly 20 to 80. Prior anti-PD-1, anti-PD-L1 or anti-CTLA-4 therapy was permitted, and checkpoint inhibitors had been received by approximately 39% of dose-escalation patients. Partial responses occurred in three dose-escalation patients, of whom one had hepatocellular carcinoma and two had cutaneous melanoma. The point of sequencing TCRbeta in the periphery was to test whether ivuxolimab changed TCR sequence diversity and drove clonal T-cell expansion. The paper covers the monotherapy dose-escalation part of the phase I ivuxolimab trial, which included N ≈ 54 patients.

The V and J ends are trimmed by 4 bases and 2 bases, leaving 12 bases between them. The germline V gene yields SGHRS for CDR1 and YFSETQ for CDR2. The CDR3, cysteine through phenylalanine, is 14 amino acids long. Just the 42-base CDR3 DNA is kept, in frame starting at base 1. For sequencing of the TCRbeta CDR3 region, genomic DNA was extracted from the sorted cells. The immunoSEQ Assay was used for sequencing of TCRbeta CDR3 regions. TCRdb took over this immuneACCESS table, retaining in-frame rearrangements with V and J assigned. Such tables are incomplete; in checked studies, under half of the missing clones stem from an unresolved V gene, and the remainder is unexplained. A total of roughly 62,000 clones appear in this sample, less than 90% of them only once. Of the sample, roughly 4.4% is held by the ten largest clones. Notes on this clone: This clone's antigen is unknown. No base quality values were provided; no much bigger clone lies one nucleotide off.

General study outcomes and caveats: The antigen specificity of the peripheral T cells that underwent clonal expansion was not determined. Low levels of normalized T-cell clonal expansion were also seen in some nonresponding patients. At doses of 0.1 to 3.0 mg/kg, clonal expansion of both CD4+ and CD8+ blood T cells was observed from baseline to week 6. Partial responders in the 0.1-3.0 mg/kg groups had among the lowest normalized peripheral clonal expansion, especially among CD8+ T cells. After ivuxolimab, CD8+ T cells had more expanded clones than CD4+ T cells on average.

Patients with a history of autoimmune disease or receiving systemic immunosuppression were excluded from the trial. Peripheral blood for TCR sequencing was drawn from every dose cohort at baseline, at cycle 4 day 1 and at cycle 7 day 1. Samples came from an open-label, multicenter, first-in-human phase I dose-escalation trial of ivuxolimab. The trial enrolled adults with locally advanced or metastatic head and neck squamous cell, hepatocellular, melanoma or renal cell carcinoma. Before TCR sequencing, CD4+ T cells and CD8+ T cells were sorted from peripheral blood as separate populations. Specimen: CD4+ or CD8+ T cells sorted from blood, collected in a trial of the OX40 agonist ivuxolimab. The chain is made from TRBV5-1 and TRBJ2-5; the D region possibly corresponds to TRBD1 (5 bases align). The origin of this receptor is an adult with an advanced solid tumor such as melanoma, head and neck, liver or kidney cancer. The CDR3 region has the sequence CASSPDTIQETQYF. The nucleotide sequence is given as TGCGCCAGCAGCCCGGACACGATTCAAGAGACCCAGTACTTC.